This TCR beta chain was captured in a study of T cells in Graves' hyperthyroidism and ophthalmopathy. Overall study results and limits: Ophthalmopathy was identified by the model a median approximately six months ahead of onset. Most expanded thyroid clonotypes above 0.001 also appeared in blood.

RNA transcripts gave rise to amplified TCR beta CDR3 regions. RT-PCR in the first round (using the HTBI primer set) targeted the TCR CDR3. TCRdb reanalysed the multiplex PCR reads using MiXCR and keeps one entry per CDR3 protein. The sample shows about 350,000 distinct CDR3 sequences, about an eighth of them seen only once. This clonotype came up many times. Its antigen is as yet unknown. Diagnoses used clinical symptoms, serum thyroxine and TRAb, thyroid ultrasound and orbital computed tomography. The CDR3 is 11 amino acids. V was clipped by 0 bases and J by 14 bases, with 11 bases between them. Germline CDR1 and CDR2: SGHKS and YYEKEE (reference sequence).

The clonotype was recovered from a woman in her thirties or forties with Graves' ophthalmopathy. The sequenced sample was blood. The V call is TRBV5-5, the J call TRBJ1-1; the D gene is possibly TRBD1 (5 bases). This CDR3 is CASSLEGRAFF. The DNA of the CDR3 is TGTGCCAGCAGCTTGGAGGGGCGCGCCTTCTTT.